This is a list of T cell receptor beta chains from one sample in a study of blood T cell repertoires in COVID-19. This table comes from immunoSEQ multiplex PCR, and its TCRdb copy is limited to in-frame clones, with some not included. The table has some 200,000 clones, about 80% seen once; the top ten hold about 8.3%. The sample taken for sequencing was peripheral blood. Receptors originate from a woman of 80 years or more with COVID-19, enrolled during active disease. The CDR3 runs from the conserved cysteine through the conserved F or W. Fields, in order: D gene, J gene, V gene, clone size, CDR3 protein, CDR3 DNA. D genes are given only for firm matches. Part of the rows lack a size; the others show once, few, many or a class for expanded clones.

d_gene: TRBD1; j_gene: TRBJ2-5; v_gene: TRBV6-2/TRBV6-3; abundance: NA; CDR3aa: CASSYVPGGLETQYF; CDR3nt: TGTGCCAGCAGTTATGTGCCAGGGGGCTTAGAGACCCAGTACTTC
d_gene: NA; j_gene: TRBJ2-7; v_gene: TRBV6-5; abundance: once; CDR3aa: CASRLGPSSYEQYF; CDR3nt: TGTGCCAGCAGACTCGGTCCATCAAGCTACGAGCAGTACTTC
d_gene: NA; j_gene: TRBJ2-2; v_gene: TRBV6-5; abundance: once; CDR3aa: CASSLDPRGTGELFF; CDR3nt: TGTGCCAGCAGTTTGGATCCAAGGGGAACCGGGGAGCTGTTTTTT
d_gene: TRBD1; j_gene: TRBJ1-6; v_gene: TRBV27; abundance: few; CDR3aa: CASTRTGGYNSPLHF; CDR3nt: TGTGCCAGCACACGGACAGGGGGCTATAATTCACCCCTCCACTTT
d_gene: NA; j_gene: TRBJ1-3; v_gene: TRBV7-3; abundance: NA; CDR3aa: CASSRGDRMGNTIYF; CDR3nt: TGTGCCAGCAGCCGAGGAGACAGGATGGGAAACACCATATATTTT
d_gene: NA; j_gene: TRBJ2-2; v_gene: TRBV2; abundance: NA; CDR3aa: CASRQGPTGELFF; CDR3nt: TGTGCCAGCAGGCAGGGGCCCACCGGGGAGCTGTTTTTT
d_gene: TRBD2; j_gene: TRBJ2-2; v_gene: TRBV19; abundance: once; CDR3aa: CAVGGRADTGELFF; CDR3nt: TGTGCCGTCGGGGGGAGGGCAGACACCGGGGAGCTGTTTTTT
d_gene: TRBD1; j_gene: TRBJ1-6; v_gene: TRBV19; abundance: NA; CDR3aa: CASSISGTGNTPLHF; CDR3nt: TGTGCCAGTAGTATCTCCGGGACAGGGAATACACCCCTCCACTTT
d_gene: NA; j_gene: TRBJ1-1; v_gene: TRBV4-2; abundance: NA; CDR3aa: CASSQEGVRTTEAFF; CDR3nt: TGTGCCAGCAGCCAAGAAGGTGTCCGGACAACTGAAGCTTTCTTT
d_gene: NA; j_gene: TRBJ2-7; v_gene: TRBV9; abundance: NA; CDR3aa: CASSGGHSYEQYF; CDR3nt: TGTGCCAGCAGCGGGGGACACTCCTACGAGCAGTACTTC
d_gene: TRBD2; j_gene: TRBJ2-5; v_gene: TRBV7-9; abundance: NA; CDR3aa: CASSGLAGEVETQYF; CDR3nt: TGTGCCAGCAGCGGACTAGCGGGAGAGGTCGAGACCCAGTACTTC
d_gene: TRBD1; j_gene: TRBJ1-2; v_gene: TRBV19; abundance: NA; CDR3aa: CASSILTYHPGGGAGGYTF; CDR3nt: TGTGCCAGTAGTATCCTAACCTACCACCCAGGGGGAGGCGCCGGTGGCTACACCTTC
d_gene: NA; j_gene: TRBJ1-4; v_gene: TRBV12-3/TRBV12-4; abundance: NA; CDR3aa: CASSLVAGSELFF; CDR3nt: TGTGCCAGCAGTTTAGTGGCGGGGTCGGAACTGTTTTTT
d_gene: NA; j_gene: TRBJ2-7; v_gene: TRBV11-2; abundance: NA; CDR3aa: CASSTELYEQYF; CDR3nt: TGTGCCAGCAGTACAGAGCTCTACGAGCAGTACTTC
d_gene: NA; j_gene: TRBJ2-5; v_gene: TRBV5-1; abundance: once; CDR3aa: CASSSDGSKRTQYF; CDR3nt: TGCGCCAGCAGCAGCGACGGGTCCAAGAGGACCCAGTACTTC
d_gene: TRBD1; j_gene: TRBJ1-1; v_gene: TRBV10-3; abundance: NA; CDR3aa: CATGQQGAGITNTEAFF; CDR3nt: TGTGCCACCGGACAGCAGGGGGCAGGAATCACGAACACTGAAGCTTTCTTT
d_gene: NA; j_gene: TRBJ2-3; v_gene: TRBV9; abundance: NA; CDR3aa: CASSALGGSTDTQYF; CDR3nt: TGTGCCAGCAGTGCTCTAGGTGGGAGCACAGATACGCAGTATTTT
d_gene: NA; j_gene: TRBJ2-1; v_gene: TRBV6-5; abundance: NA; CDR3aa: CATLPRGYNEQFF; CDR3nt: TGTGCCACCCTACCCCGGGGGTACAATGAGCAGTTCTTC
d_gene: TRBD1; j_gene: TRBJ1-5; v_gene: TRBV2; abundance: few; CDR3aa: CASSYGQGWNQPQHF; CDR3nt: TGTGCCAGCAGTTATGGACAGGGGTGGAATCAGCCCCAGCATTTT
d_gene: NA; j_gene: TRBJ1-6; v_gene: TRBV7-7; abundance: NA; CDR3aa: CAVGGENSPLHF; CDR3nt: TGTGCTGTGGGAGGCGAGAATTCACCCCTCCACTTT
d_gene: NA; j_gene: TRBJ2-1; v_gene: TRBV3-1/TRBV3-2; abundance: NA; CDR3aa: CASSRLGDEQFF; CDR3nt: TGTGCCAGCAGCCGCTTAGGAGATGAGCAGTTCTTC
d_gene: NA; j_gene: TRBJ2-5; v_gene: TRBV20-1; abundance: many; CDR3aa: CSASPTLGGTQYF; CDR3nt: TGCAGTGCTAGTCCCACCCTAGGGGGGACCCAGTACTTC
d_gene: NA; j_gene: TRBJ1-2; v_gene: TRBV5-8; abundance: NA; CDR3aa: CASSLTGVAGYGYTF; CDR3nt: TGTGCCAGCAGCTTGACCGGGGTGGCCGGCTATGGCTACACCTTC
d_gene: NA; j_gene: TRBJ2-1; v_gene: TRBV28; abundance: once; CDR3aa: CASSLTSGVGEQFF; CDR3nt: TGTGCCAGCAGTTTGACCTCGGGAGTCGGTGAGCAGTTCTTC
d_gene: NA; j_gene: TRBJ2-5; v_gene: TRBV19; abundance: NA; CDR3aa: CASSIATGPQETQYF; CDR3nt: TGTGCCAGTAGTATAGCAACGGGTCCCCAAGAGACCCAGTACTTC
d_gene: NA; j_gene: TRBJ1-2; v_gene: TRBV19; abundance: NA; CDR3aa: CASSTSSGVNSYGYTF; CDR3nt: TGTGCCAGTAGTACTTCATCGGGGGTGAACTCCTATGGCTACACCTTC
d_gene: NA; j_gene: TRBJ1-2; v_gene: TRBV5-1; abundance: NA; CDR3aa: CASSLGTDNYGYTF; CDR3nt: TGCGCCAGCAGCTTGGGGACAGACAACTATGGCTACACCTTC
d_gene: NA; j_gene: TRBJ2-1; v_gene: TRBV9; abundance: NA; CDR3aa: CASSVEGGASGLLSSYNEQFF; CDR3nt: TGTGCCAGCAGCGTAGAGGGGGGGGCTAGCGGCCTCTTGAGCTCCTACAATGAGCAGTTCTTC
d_gene: NA; j_gene: TRBJ2-2; v_gene: TRBV6-5; abundance: NA; CDR3aa: CASSFGRSNTGELFF; CDR3nt: TGTGCCAGCAGTTTTGGGCGATCGAACACCGGGGAGCTGTTTTTT
d_gene: NA; j_gene: TRBJ1-2; v_gene: TRBV2; abundance: NA; CDR3aa: CASTPVGTSIYGYTF; CDR3nt: TGTGCCAGCACCCCGGTAGGGACTTCCATCTATGGCTACACCTTC
d_gene: NA; j_gene: TRBJ2-7; v_gene: TRBV7-3; abundance: NA; CDR3aa: CASSQGDEQYF; CDR3nt: TGTGCCAGCAGCCAGGGTGACGAGCAGTACTTC
d_gene: NA; j_gene: TRBJ1-3; v_gene: TRBV2; abundance: NA; CDR3aa: CASSGGVSSGNTIYF; CDR3nt: TGTGCCAGCAGTGGGGGAGTCTCCTCTGGAAACACCATATATTTT
d_gene: NA; j_gene: TRBJ2-1; v_gene: TRBV5-3; abundance: once; CDR3aa: CARSPWFVSSTEQFF; CDR3nt: TGTGCCAGAAGCCCTTGGTTCGTGTCTAGCACTGAGCAGTTCTTC
d_gene: TRBD2; j_gene: TRBJ2-7; v_gene: TRBV3-1/TRBV3-2; abundance: NA; CDR3aa: CASSQAPSGPYEQYF; CDR3nt: TGTGCCAGCAGCCAAGCCCCTAGCGGTCCCTACGAGCAGTACTTC
d_gene: TRBD2; j_gene: TRBJ2-3; v_gene: TRBV3-1/TRBV3-2; abundance: once; CDR3aa: CASRLRGGRGADTQYF; CDR3nt: TGTGCCAGCAGGCTGCGGGGCGGGAGAGGGGCAGATACGCAGTATTTT
d_gene: NA; j_gene: TRBJ1-2; v_gene: TRBV11-2; abundance: once; CDR3aa: CASSSSVSYGYTF; CDR3nt: TGTGCCAGCAGCAGCAGCGTGAGCTATGGCTACACCTTC
d_gene: TRBD1; j_gene: TRBJ1-1; v_gene: TRBV7-9; abundance: NA; CDR3aa: CASSTIPGQANTEAFF; CDR3nt: TGTGCCAGCAGCACGATCCCCGGACAGGCGAACACTGAAGCTTTCTTT
d_gene: TRBD1; j_gene: TRBJ2-1; v_gene: TRBV6-5; abundance: few; CDR3aa: CASSPWTGPNEQFF; CDR3nt: TGTGCCAGCAGTCCGTGGACAGGCCCCAATGAGCAGTTCTTC
d_gene: NA; j_gene: TRBJ1-2; v_gene: TRBV5-1; abundance: NA; CDR3aa: CASSLTASPFANYGYTF; CDR3nt: TGCGCCAGCAGCTTGACAGCCAGCCCATTTGCTAACTATGGCTACACCTTC
d_gene: TRBD1; j_gene: TRBJ1-2; v_gene: TRBV6-6; abundance: NA; CDR3aa: CASRPGQGGNYGYTF; CDR3nt: TGTGCCAGCAGACCCGGACAGGGGGGCAACTATGGCTACACCTTC
d_gene: TRBD1; j_gene: TRBJ2-5; v_gene: TRBV19; abundance: NA; CDR3aa: CASRGGRGIQETQYF; CDR3nt: TGTGCCAGTAGAGGGGGCCGAGGGATTCAAGAGACCCAGTACTTC